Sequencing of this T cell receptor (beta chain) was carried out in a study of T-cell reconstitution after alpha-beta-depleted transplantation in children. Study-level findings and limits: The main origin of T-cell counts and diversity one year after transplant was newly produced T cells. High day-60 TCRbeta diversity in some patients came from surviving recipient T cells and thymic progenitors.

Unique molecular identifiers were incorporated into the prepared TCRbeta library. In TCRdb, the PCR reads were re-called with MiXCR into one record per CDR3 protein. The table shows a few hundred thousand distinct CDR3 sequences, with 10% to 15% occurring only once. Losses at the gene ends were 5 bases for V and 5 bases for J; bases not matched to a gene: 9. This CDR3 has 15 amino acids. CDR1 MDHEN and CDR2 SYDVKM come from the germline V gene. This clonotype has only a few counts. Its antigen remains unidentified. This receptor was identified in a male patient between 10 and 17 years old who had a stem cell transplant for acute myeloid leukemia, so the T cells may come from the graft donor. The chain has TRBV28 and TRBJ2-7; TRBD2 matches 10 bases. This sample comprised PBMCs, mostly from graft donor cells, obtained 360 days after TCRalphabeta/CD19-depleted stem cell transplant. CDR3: CASSGPLAGVDEQYF. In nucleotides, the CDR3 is TGTGCCAGCAGTGGGCCCCTAGCGGGAGTTGACGAGCAGTACTTC.